This TCR beta chain was recorded in a study of T-cell memory formation after mild COVID-19. Turning to the study itself: For the most part, TCR clusters were specific to one donor.

5'RACE, which relied on constant-segment primers, yielded TCR alpha and TCR beta cDNA libraries carrying sample barcodes and UMIs. TCRdb called the 5' RACE reads again in MiXCR, with one record for every CDR3 protein. Here the sample spans around 430,000 distinct CDR3 sequences, about 17% being singletons. CDR1 and CDR2 from the germline V gene are GTSNPN and SVGIG (reference sequence). This CDR3 region has 12 residues. V lost 3 bases to trimming and J lost 9 bases; unmatched junction nucleotides: 6. The sample holds a few counts of this clonotype. The source is a man aged 18 to 30 who had mild COVID-19 (a few samples of this study predate the infection). Cell type and time point are not known. This chain uses TRBV30 with TRBJ2-3; 7 nucleotides line up with TRBD1. The sequenced sample was PBMCs or a T cell subset sorted from them (not recorded which). This CDR3 reads CAWRATGTTQYF. CDR3 coding DNA: TGTGCCTGGAGAGCGACAGGGACAACGCAGTATTTT.